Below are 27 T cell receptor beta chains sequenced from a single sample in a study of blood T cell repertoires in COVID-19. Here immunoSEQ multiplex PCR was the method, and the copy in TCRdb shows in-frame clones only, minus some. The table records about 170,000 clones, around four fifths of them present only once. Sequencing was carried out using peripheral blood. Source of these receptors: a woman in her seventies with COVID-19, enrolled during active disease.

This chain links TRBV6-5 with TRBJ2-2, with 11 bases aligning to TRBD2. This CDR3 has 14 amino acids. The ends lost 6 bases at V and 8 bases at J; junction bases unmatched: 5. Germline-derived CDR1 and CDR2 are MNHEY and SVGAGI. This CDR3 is CASSPGLAGGELFF. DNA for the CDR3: TGTGCCAGCAGCCCCGGACTAGCGGGTGGGGAGCTGTTTTTT.

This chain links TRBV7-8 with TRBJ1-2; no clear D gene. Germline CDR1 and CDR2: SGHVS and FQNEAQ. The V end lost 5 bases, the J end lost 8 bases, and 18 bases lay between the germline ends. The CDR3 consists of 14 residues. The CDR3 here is CASSPFESLEGYTF. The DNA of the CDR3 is TGTGCCAGCAGCCCATTTGAGAGTTTGGAGGGCTACACCTTC.

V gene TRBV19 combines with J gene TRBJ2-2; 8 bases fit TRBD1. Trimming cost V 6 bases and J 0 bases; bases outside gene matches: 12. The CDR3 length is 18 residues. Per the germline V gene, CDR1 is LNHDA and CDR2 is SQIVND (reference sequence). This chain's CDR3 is CASRFGGRGLPNTGELFF. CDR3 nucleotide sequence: TGTGCCAGTAGGTTCGGCGGCAGGGGGCTACCGAACACCGGGGAGCTGTTTTTT.

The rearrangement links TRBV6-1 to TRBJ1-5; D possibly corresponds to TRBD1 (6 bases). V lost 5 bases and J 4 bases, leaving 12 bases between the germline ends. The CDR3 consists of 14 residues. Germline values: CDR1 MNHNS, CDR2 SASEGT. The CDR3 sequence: CASSLRQENQPQHF. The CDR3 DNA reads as TGTGCCAGCAGTCTCCGACAGGAGAATCAGCCCCAGCATTTT.

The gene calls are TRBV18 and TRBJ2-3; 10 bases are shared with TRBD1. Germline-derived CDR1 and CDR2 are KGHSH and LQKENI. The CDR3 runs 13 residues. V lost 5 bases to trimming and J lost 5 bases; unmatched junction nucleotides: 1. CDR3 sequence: CASSRDRGDTQYF. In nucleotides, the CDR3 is TGTGCCAGCTCAAGGGACAGGGGAGATACGCAGTATTTT.

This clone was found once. CDR3 coding DNA: TGTGCCAGCAGCGGGGTTGGGGCGGGGAACTATGGCTACACCTTC. Encoded protein: CASSGVGAGNYGYTF. The chain has TRBV9 and TRBJ1-2, with a tentative D call TRBD1 (5 bases). V dropped 3 bases and J dropped 2 bases, with 14 bases sitting between them. The germline gives CDR1 SGDLS, CDR2 YYNGEE. This CDR3 is 15 amino acids long.

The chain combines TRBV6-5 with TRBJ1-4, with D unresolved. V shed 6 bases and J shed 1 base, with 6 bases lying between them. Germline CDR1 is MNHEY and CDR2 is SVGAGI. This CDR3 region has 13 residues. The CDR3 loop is CASSTGTNEKLFF. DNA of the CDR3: TGTGCCAGCAGCACCGGAACTAATGAAAAACTGTTTTTT.

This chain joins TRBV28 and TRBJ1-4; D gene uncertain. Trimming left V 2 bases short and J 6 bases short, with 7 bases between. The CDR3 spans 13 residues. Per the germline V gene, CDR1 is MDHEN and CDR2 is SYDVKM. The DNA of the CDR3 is TGTGCCAGCAGTTTAAACGGGTATGAAAAACTGTTTTTT. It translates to CASSLNGYEKLFF.

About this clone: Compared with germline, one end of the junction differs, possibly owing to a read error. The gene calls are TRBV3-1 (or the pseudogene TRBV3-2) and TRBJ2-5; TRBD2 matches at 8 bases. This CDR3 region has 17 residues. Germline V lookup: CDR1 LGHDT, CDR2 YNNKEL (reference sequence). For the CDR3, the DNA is TGTGCCAGCAACCAAGTAGCGGGGTCGGCCGAGGGAGAGACCCAGTACTTC. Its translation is CASNQVAGSAEGETQYF.

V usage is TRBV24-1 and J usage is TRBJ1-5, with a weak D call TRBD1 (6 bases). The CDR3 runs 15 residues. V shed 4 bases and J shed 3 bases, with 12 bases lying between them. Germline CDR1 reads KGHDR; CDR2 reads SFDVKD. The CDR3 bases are TGTGCCACCAGTGAATCCGGACAGCCCAATCAGCCCCAGCATTTT. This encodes CATSESGQPNQPQHF.

CDR3: CASSISGSSYEQYF. The CDR3 DNA reads as TGTGCCAGCAGTATCAGCGGGAGCTCCTACGAGCAGTACTTC. The chain is built from TRBV2 and TRBJ2-7; TRBD2 matches 8 bases. The germline CDR1 and CDR2 sequences are SNHLY and FYNNEI. The CDR3 is 14 residues long. V trimming: 5 bases; J trimming: 0 bases; junction bases outside the gene matches: 3.

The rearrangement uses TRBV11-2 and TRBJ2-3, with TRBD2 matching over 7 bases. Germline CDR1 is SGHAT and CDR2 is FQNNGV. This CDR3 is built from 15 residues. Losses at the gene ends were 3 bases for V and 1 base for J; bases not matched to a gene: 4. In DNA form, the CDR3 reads TGTGCCAGCAGCTTGGATCGGGGGGGCACAGATACGCAGTATTTT. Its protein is CASSLDRGGTDTQYF. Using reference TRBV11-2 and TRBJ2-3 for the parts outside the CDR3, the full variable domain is EAGVAQSPRYKIIEKRQSVAFWCNPISGHATLYWYQQILGQGPKLLIQFQNNGVVDDSQLPKDRFSAERLKGVDSTLKIQPAKLEDSAVYLCASSLDRGGTDTQYFGPGTRLTVL.

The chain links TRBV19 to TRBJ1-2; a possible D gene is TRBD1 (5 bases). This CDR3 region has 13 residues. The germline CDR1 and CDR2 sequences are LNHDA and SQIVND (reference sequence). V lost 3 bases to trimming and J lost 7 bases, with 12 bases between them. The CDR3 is CASSMGGVLGYTF. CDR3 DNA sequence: TGTGCCAGTAGTATGGGGGGGGTTCTTGGCTACACCTTC.

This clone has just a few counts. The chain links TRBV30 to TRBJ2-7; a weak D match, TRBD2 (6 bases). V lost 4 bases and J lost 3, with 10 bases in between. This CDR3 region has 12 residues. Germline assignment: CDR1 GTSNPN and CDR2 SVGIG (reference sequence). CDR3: CAWIPGVYEQYF. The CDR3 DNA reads TGTGCCTGGATCCCGGGAGTCTACGAGCAGTACTTC.

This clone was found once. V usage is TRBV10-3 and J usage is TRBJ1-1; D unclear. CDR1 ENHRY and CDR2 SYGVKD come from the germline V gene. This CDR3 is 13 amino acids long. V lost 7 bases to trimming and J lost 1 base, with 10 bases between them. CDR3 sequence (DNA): TGTGCCATCATGGATTCGGGGAACACTGAAGCTTTCTTT. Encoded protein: CAIMDSGNTEAFF.

CDR3 sequence (DNA): TGTGCCAGCAGCTCGAGGCGGGAGGGCGCCGGGGAGCTGTTTTTT. Its translation: CASSSRREGAGELFF. J is TRBJ2-2 and V is TRBV3-1 (or the pseudogene TRBV3-2); 9 bases match TRBD2. This CDR3 is built from 15 residues. V was clipped by 5 bases and J by 6 bases; unmatched bases: 7. Germline loops: CDR1 LGHDT, CDR2 YNNKEL (reference sequence).

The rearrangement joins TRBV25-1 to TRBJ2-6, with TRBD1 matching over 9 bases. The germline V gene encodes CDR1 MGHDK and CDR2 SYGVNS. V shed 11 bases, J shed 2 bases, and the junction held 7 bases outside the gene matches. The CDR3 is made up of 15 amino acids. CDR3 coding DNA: TGTGCCCAACCGACAGGGGGGGCTGGGGCCAACGTCCTGACTTTC. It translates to CAQPTGGAGANVLTF.

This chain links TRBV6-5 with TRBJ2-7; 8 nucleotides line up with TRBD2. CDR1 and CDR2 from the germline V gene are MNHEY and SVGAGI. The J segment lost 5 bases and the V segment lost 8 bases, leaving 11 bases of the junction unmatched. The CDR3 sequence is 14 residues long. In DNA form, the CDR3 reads TGTGCCAGCGCCTCCGGGACTAGTCTCCACGAGCAGTACTTC. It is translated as CASASGTSLHEQYF.

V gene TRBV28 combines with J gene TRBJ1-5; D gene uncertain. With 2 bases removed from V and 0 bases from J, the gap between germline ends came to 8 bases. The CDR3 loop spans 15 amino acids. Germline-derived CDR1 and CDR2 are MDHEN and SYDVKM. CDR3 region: CASSLTSYSNQPQHF. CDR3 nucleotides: TGTGCCAGCAGTTTAACTAGCTATAGCAATCAGCCCCAGCATTTT.

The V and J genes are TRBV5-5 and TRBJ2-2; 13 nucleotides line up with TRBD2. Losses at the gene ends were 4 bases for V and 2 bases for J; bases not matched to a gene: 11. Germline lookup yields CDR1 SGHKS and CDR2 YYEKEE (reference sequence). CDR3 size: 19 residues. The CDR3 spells CASSHPTSGGFSNTGELFF. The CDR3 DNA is TGTGCCAGCAGCCACCCGACTAGCGGGGGGTTCTCCAACACCGGGGAGCTGTTTTTT.

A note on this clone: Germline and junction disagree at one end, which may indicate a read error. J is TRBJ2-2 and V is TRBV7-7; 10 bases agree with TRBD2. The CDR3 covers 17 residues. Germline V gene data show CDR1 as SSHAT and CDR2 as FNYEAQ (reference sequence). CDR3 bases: TGTGCTAGCAGCCCTTTTGGGGCTAGCGGGAGCACCGGGGAGCTGTTTTTT. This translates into CASSPFGASGSTGELFF.

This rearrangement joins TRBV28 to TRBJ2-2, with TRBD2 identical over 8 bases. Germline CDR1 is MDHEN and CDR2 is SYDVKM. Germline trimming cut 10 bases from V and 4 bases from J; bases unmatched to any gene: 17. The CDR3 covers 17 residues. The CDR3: CATAPRGGKDLTGELFF. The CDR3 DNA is TGTGCCACCGCCCCTCGGGGGGGGAAAGACCTCACCGGGGAGCTGTTTTTT.

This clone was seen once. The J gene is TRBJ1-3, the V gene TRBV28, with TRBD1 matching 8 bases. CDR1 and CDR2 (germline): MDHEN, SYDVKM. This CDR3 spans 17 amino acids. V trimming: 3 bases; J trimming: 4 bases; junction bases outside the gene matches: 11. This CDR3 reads CASSLIGLGQAGNTIYF. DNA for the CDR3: TGTGCCAGCAGTTTGATAGGCCTGGGACAGGCCGGAAACACCATATATTTT.

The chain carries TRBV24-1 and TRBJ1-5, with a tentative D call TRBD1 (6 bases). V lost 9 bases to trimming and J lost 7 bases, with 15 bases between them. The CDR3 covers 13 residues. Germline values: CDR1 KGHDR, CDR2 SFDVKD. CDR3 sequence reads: CATADRIAQPQHF. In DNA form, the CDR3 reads TGTGCCACCGCGGACAGAATCGCACAGCCCCAGCATTTT.

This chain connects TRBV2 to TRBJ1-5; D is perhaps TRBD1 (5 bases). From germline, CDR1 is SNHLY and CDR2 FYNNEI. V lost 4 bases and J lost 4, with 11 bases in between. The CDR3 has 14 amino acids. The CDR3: CASSVGAANQPQHF. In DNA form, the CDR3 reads TGTGCCAGCAGTGTAGGGGCAGCTAATCAGCCCCAGCATTTT.

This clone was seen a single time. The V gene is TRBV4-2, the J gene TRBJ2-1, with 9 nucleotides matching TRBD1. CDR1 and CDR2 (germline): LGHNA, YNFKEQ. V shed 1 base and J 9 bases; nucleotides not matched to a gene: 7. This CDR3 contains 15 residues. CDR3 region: CASSQVGTGFREQFF. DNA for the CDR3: TGTGCCAGCAGCCAAGTCGGGACAGGGTTCCGTGAGCAGTTCTTC.

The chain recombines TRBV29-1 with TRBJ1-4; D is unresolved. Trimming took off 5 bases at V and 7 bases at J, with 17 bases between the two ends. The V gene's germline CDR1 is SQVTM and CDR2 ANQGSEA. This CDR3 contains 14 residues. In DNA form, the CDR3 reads TGCAGCGTTCGTTGGGCAGGCCTTGGTGAAAAACTGTTTTTT. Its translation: CSVRWAGLGEKLFF.